Below are 26 T cell receptor beta chains sequenced from a single sample in a study of radiation and T cells in renal cell carcinoma. The repertoire was sequenced with immunoSEQ multiplex PCR; TCRdb's copy has only in-frame clones and lacks some. The sample lists about 140,000 clones, around four fifths occurring once. Time point: baseline pretreatment blood. The treatment was: 15 Gy SBRT to primary tumor, nephrectomy 4 weeks later. Specimen: blood, collected from a patient whose treatment included radiotherapy and nephrectomy. The receptors derive from a woman between 45 and 60 years old with renal cell carcinoma.

The chain recombines TRBV5-4 with TRBJ1-2; a possible D gene is TRBD1 (5 bases). Germline CDR1 and CDR2: SGHNT and YYREEE (reference sequence). Trimming shortened V by 4 bases and J by 4 bases, and 11 bases separated the two germline ends. The CDR3 contains 13 residues. The chain's CDR3 is CASSTRQRYGYTF. The CDR3 DNA follows: TGTGCCAGCAGCACAAGACAGCGCTATGGCTACACCTTC.

In this sample, this clone turned up once. V usage is TRBV2 and J usage is TRBJ2-4; the D gene is possibly TRBD2 (6 bases). This CDR3 is built from 17 residues. V lost 2 bases, J lost 3 bases, and 17 bases lay in between. Germline CDR1 reads SNHLY; CDR2 reads FYNNEI. The CDR3 loop is CASSEWSVAGSKNIQYF. The CDR3 DNA is TGTGCCAGCAGTGAATGGAGTGTAGCCGGGAGCAAAAACATTCAGTACTTC.

This clone showed up just once. The rearrangement uses TRBV4-1 and TRBJ1-6, with D possibly matching TRBD1 (5 bases). CDR3 size: 15 residues. Germline CDR1 reads MGHRA; CDR2 reads YSYEKL. Trimming shortened V by 3 bases and J by 8 bases, and 14 bases separated the two germline ends. Here the CDR3 DNA reads TGCGCCAGCAGCCAGATCCGGGACGGGGATTCACCCCTCCACTTT. As protein: CASSQIRDGDSPLHF.

The V gene is TRBV10-2, the J gene TRBJ2-3; the match to TRBD2 covers 7 bases. V shed 5 bases and J 2 bases; nucleotides not matched to a gene: 7. The germline V gene has CDR1 WSHSY and CDR2 SAAADI. This CDR3 is built from 15 residues. The CDR3 loop is CASSKERGSTDTQYF. The CDR3 DNA reads as TGCGCCAGCAGTAAGGAGCGGGGCTCCACAGATACGCAGTATTTT.

This chain links TRBV18 with TRBJ1-4, with D possibly TRBD1 on 5 matching bases. This CDR3 region has 17 residues. V was pared by 3 bases and J by 0 bases, with 14 bases between. Germline V gene lookup returns CDR1 KGHSH and CDR2 LQKENI. CDR3 amino acids: CASSPTRQTATNEKLFF. CDR3 nucleotides: TGTGCCAGCTCACCCACTCGACAGACAGCAACTAATGAAAAACTGTTTTTT.

CDR3 nucleotide sequence: TGTGCCAGCTCACCAAATGGACAGGGGGCTGGAAACACCATATATTTT. Its protein product is CASSPNGQGAGNTIYF. The gene calls are TRBV18 and TRBJ1-3, with 10 positions matching TRBD1. V shed 2 bases and J 2 bases; nucleotides not matched to a gene: 3. Per the germline V gene, CDR1 is KGHSH and CDR2 is LQKENI. This CDR3 is built from 16 residues.

The chain has TRBV7-9 and TRBJ2-7; 7 bases line up with TRBD2. Germline CDR1 SEHNR, CDR2 FQNEAQ (reference sequence). The CDR3 length is 15 residues. After removal of 4 bases from V and 2 bases from J, the junction contained 8 bases not matched to a gene. The CDR3 reads CASSSPGRGAYEQYF. As DNA, the CDR3 is TGTGCCAGCAGCTCCCCGGGGAGGGGCGCCTACGAGCAGTACTTC.

The V gene is TRBV4-3, the J gene TRBJ2-2; tentatively, D is TRBD2 (6 bases). Trimming took 4 bases from V and 7 from J, leaving 16 bases between them. Germline V gives CDR1 LGHNA, CDR2 YSLEER. This CDR3 has 15 residues. CDR3 sequence (DNA): TGCGCCAGCAGCCTCCGACAGCGGGCCCACGGGGAGCTGTTTTTT. Translation: CASSLRQRAHGELFF.

The count of this clone is one. V usage is TRBV7-2 and J usage is TRBJ2-5, with D perhaps matching TRBD1 (6 bases). The length of the CDR3 is 14 residues. The V and J ends lost 5 bases and 4 bases respectively, with 14 bases between them. Looked up from germline, CDR1 is SGHTA and CDR2 is FQGNSA. For the CDR3, the DNA is TGTGCCAGCAGCCCCATGGTGGGGGCAGAGACCCAGTACTTC. Translating gives CASSPMVGAETQYF.

This clone came up once. This chain connects TRBV7-2 to TRBJ2-7; perhaps TRBD1 as D (5 bases). The V end lost 2 bases, the J end lost 7 bases, and 12 bases lay between the germline ends. This CDR3 contains 13 residues. Germline V gene lookup returns CDR1 SGHTA and CDR2 FQGNSA. CDR3 nucleotides: TGTGCCAGCAGCTTATCGCCAGGGTGGGAGCAGTACTTC. It encodes CASSLSPGWEQYF.

The chain is built from TRBV9 and TRBJ2-1, with D tentatively TRBD2 (6 bases). With 0 bases removed from V and 8 bases from J, the gap between germline ends came to 18 bases. CDR1 and CDR2 from the germline V gene are SGDLS and YYNGEE. The CDR3 sequence is 16 residues long. CDR3 loop: CASSVAIADPADEQFF. As DNA, the CDR3 is TGTGCCAGCAGCGTAGCCATAGCGGACCCGGCCGATGAGCAGTTCTTC.

With respect to this clone: Different DNA sequences within this sample yield the same CDR3. The chain is built from TRBV28 and TRBJ2-7; D not resolved. The CDR3 length is 12 residues. The V gene lost 3 bases and the J gene lost 0 bases, with 3 bases spanning the gap. The germline V gene has CDR1 MDHEN and CDR2 SYDVKM. CDR3 nucleotides: TGTGCCAGCAGTTTGGCCTCCTACGAGCAGTACTTC. Translating it yields CASSLASYEQYF.

CDR3 in DNA: TGTGCCATCAGATCACGGGACAGGAGCCCCGAGCAGTACTTC. Amino acid sequence: CAIRSRDRSPEQYF. The V call is TRBV10-3, the J call TRBJ2-7; TRBD1 agrees at 8 bases. The V and J ends lost 6 bases and 6 bases, in that order; junction bases with no gene match: 10. CDR3 length: 14 residues. Germline values: CDR1 ENHRY, CDR2 SYGVKD.

A few counts support this clone. The chain combines TRBV11-1 with TRBJ2-7, with D tentatively TRBD2 (6 bases). The CDR3 contains 13 residues. CDR1 and CDR2 (germline): SGHAT, FQDESV (reference sequence). Trimming shortened V by 3 bases and J by 7 bases, and 13 bases separated the two germline ends. CDR3: CASSFGTAGEQYF. CDR3 DNA: TGTGCCAGCAGCTTCGGGACCGCGGGGGAGCAGTACTTC.

V and J are TRBV7-9 and TRBJ2-7; D is possibly TRBD2 (8 bases). V lost 3 bases, J lost 0 bases, and 12 bases lay in between. The CDR3 consists of 15 residues. Germline values: CDR1 SEHNR, CDR2 FQNEAQ (reference sequence). In nucleotides, the CDR3 is TGTGCCAGCAGCTTTAGCGGGGACAGCTCCTACGAGCAGTACTTC. Its protein product is CASSFSGDSSYEQYF. Complete variable domain (other parts from reference TRBV7-9 and TRBJ2-7): DTGVSQNPRHKITKRGQNVTFRCDPISEHNRLYWYRQTLGQGPEFLTYFQNEAQLEKSRLLSDRFSAERPKGSFSTLEIQRTEQGDSAMYLCASSFSGDSSYEQYFGPGTRLTVT.

The chain carries TRBV11-2 and TRBJ2-7; D not certain. V lost 0 bases, J lost 4 bases, and 10 bases lay in between. This CDR3 has 14 residues. Germline-derived CDR1 and CDR2 are SGHAT and FQNNGV. CDR3 DNA sequence: TGTGCCAGCAGCTTAGATTTTATGTCATACGAGCAGTACTTC. Protein product: CASSLDFMSYEQYF.

The genes are TRBV28 and TRBJ1-4, with D possibly TRBD1 on 5 matching bases. The germline V and J ends were trimmed by 2 bases and 4 bases, with 11 bases remaining between them. Germline V gene lookup returns CDR1 MDHEN and CDR2 SYDVKM. The CDR3 covers 15 residues. The CDR3 region has the DNA TGTGCCAGCAGTTTAACACAGGATAGTAATGAAAAACTGTTTTTT. Its translation: CASSLTQDSNEKLFF.

This clone was counted a single time. The chain has TRBV7-9 and TRBJ1-6; 8 bases map to TRBD1. Germline-derived CDR1 and CDR2 are SEHNR and FQNEAQ (reference sequence). There are 19 residues in the CDR3. Trimming removed 5 bases from V and 1 base from J; junction bases left unmatched: 13. The CDR3 sequence is CASSRASWTGKSYNSPLHF. As DNA, the CDR3 is TGTGCCAGCAGCCGAGCCTCCTGGACAGGGAAGTCCTATAATTCACCCCTCCACTTT.

V usage is TRBV5-6 and J usage is TRBJ2-2; D uncertain. CDR1 is SGHDT and CDR2 is YYEEEE in the germline V gene. Trimming removed 0 bases from V and 6 bases from J, with 0 bases in between. The CDR3 spans 11 residues. The chain's CDR3 is CASSLAGELFF. The CDR3 DNA is TGTGCCAGCAGCTTGGCCGGGGAGCTGTTTTTT.

The V gene is TRBV4-3, the J gene TRBJ1-3, with no clear D. With 0 bases removed from V and 2 bases from J, the gap between germline ends came to 8 bases. Germline V gene sequence: CDR1 LGHNA, CDR2 YSLEER. The CDR3 sequence is 15 residues long. The CDR3 nucleotides are TGCGCCAGCAGCCAAGAAGTAACAGCTGGAAACACCATATATTTT. Translated: CASSQEVTAGNTIYF.

This chain connects TRBV7-2 to TRBJ1-1; D is undetermined. There are 12 residues in the CDR3. V was cut by 6 bases and J by 0 bases, with 5 bases left in between. The V gene's germline CDR1 is SGHTA and CDR2 FQGNSA. Written as DNA, the CDR3 is TGTGCCAGCAGTGACCTGAACACTGAAGCTTTCTTT. It specifies CASSDLNTEAFF.

This clone occurred a few times. V gene TRBV20-1 combines with J gene TRBJ1-5; D is undetermined. The germline V gene encodes CDR1 DFQATT and CDR2 SNEGSKA (reference sequence). Trimming removed 0 bases at V and 4 bases at J, with 1 base between. CDR3 length: 11 amino acids. CDR3 sequence: CSARENQPQHF. For the CDR3, the DNA is TGCAGTGCTAGAGAGAATCAGCCCCAGCATTTT.

The genes are TRBV6-5 and TRBJ2-5; TRBD1 matches 7 bases. Germline CDR1 reads MNHEY; CDR2 reads SVGAGI. V lost 6 bases and J lost 6; bases outside the gene matches: 7. The CDR3 runs 13 residues. Here the CDR3 DNA reads TGTGCCAGCAGCCCGTACAGGGGACAGACCCAGTACTTC. It specifies CASSPYRGQTQYF.

The chain uses TRBV7-2 and TRBJ2-2; D not resolved. The CDR3 has 14 residues. Per germline, CDR1 SGHTA and CDR2 FQGNSA. The V end was cut by 8 bases, the J end by 5 bases, with 15 bases between. The CDR3 DNA reads as TGTGCCAGCCCTCGGACGGGTAGGACCGGGGAGCTGTTTTTT. Protein product: CASPRTGRTGELFF.

The chain has TRBV9 and TRBJ2-5; 11 bases line up with TRBD2. The junction had 7 bases not matched to a gene; V was cut back by 1 base and J by 5 bases. The CDR3 loop spans 16 amino acids. Germline assignment: CDR1 SGDLS and CDR2 YYNGEE. CDR3 residues: CASSVHLAGGRETQYF. The CDR3 DNA follows: TGTGCCAGCAGCGTACATCTAGCGGGGGGCCGGGAGACCCAGTACTTC.

V and J are TRBV2 and TRBJ1-1; 10 bases are shared with TRBD1. Per the germline V gene, CDR1 is SNHLY and CDR2 is FYNNEI. With V trimmed by 7 bases and J by 5 bases, 4 bases remained unmatched. The CDR3 has 13 residues. CDR3 region: CASTRDRGTEAFF. The CDR3 DNA is TGTGCCAGCACCCGGGACAGGGGAACTGAAGCTTTCTTT.